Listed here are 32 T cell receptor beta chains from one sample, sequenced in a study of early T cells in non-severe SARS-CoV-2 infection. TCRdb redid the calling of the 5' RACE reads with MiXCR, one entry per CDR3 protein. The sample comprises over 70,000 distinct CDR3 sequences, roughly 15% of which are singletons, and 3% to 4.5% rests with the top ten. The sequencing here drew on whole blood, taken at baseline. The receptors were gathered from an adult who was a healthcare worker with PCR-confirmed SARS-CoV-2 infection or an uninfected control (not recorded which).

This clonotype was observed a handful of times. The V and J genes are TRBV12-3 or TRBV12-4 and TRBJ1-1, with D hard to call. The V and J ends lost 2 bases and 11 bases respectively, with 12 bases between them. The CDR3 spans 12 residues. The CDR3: CASSLRLSEAFF. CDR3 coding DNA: TGTGCCAGCAGTTTAAGACTCTCAGAGGCTTTCTTT.

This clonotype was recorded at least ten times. CDR3 protein: CSAVGDSTDEQYF. The CDR3 nucleotides read TGCAGTGCTGTCGGGGACTCAACGGACGAGCAGTACTTC. The J gene is TRBJ2-7, the V gene TRBV20-1, with TRBD2 as a possible D gene (6 bases). V was shortened by 5 bases and J by 5 bases, with 16 bases between the two germline ends. The CDR3 consists of 13 residues. Per the germline V gene, CDR1 is DFQATT and CDR2 is SNEGSKA (reference sequence).

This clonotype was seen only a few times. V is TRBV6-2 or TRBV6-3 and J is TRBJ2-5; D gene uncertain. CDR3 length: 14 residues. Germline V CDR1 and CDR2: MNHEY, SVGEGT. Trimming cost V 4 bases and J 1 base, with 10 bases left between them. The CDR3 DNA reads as TGTGCCAGCAGTTCGCGGACCCGCCAAGAGACCCAGTACTTC. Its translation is CASSSRTRQETQYF.

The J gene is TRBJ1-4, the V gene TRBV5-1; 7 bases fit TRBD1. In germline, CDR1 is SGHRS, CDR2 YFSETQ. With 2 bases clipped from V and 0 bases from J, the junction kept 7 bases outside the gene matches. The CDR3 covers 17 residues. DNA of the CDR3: TGCGCCAGCAGCTTCGGGACAGCAAACCCAACTAATGAAAAACTGTTTTTT. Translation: CASSFGTANPTNEKLFF.

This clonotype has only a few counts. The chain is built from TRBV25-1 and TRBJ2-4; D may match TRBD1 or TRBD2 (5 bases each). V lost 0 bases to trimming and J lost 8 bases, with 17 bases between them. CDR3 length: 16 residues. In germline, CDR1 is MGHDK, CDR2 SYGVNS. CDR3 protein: CASSEYDEGSKDIQYF. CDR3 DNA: TGTGCCAGCAGTGAATATGATGAGGGGAGTAAAGACATTCAGTACTTC.

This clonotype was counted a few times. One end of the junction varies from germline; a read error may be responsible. As DNA, the CDR3 is TGTGCCAGCAGTTACTCGAGGGACTACTTTTTC. Protein: CASSYSRDYFF. The V call is TRBV6-6, the J call TRBJ2-7; TRBD2 matches 7 bases. CDR1 MNHNY and CDR2 SVGAGI come from the germline V gene (reference sequence). CDR3 length equals 11 residues.

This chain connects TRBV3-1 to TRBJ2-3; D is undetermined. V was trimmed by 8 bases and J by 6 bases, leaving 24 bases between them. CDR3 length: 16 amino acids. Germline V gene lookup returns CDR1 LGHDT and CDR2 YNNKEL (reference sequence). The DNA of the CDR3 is TGTGCCAGCGGCAACCCATTTGAAGAACTGGGGGATACGCAGTATTTT. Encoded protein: CASGNPFEELGDTQYF.

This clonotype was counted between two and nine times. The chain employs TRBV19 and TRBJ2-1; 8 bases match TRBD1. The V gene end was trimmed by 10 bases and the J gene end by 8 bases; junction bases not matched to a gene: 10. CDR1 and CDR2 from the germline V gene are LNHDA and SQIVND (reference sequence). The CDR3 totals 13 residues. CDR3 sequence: CATRQGRVDEQFF. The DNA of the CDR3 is TGTGCCACCCGACAGGGGCGCGTCGATGAGCAGTTCTTC. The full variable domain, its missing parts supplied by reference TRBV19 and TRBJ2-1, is DGGITQSPKYLFRKEGQNVTLSCEQNLNHDAMYWYRQDPGQGLRLIYYSQIVNDFQKGDIAEGYSVSREKKESFPLTVTSAQKNPTAFYLCATRQGRVDEQFFGPGTRLTVL.

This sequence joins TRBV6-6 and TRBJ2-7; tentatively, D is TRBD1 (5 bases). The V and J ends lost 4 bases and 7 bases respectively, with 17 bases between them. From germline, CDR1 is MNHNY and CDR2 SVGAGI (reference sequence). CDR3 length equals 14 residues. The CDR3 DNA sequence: TGTGCCAGCAGTTTTCAGACAGCCCTCGAGGAGCAGTACTTC. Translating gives CASSFQTALEEQYF.

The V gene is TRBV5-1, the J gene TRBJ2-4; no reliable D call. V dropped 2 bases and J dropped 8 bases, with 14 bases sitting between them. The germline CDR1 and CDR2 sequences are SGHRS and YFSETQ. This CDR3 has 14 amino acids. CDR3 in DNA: TGCGCCAGCAGCTTCGGCAGGTTGGAAGACATTCAGTACTTC. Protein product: CASSFGRLEDIQYF.

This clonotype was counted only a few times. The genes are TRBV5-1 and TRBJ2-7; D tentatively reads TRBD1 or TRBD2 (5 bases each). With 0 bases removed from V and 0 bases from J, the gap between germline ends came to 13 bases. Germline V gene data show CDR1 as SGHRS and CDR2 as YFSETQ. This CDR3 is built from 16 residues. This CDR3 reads CASSLAGTVYSYEQYF. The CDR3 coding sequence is TGCGCCAGCAGCTTGGCCGGGACCGTTTACTCCTACGAGCAGTACTTC.

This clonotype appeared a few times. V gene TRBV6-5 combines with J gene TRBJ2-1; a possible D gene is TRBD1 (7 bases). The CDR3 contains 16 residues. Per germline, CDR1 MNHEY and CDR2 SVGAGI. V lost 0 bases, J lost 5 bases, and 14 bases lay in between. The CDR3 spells CASSYSEGAGNNEQFF. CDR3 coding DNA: TGTGCCAGCAGTTACTCGGAGGGGGCGGGAAACAATGAGCAGTTCTTC.

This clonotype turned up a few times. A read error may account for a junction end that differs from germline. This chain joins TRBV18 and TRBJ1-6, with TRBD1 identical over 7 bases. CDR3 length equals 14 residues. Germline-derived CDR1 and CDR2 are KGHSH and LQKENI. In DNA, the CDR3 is TGTGTCAGCTCACCAGACAGGGTGGTTTCACCCCTCCACTTT. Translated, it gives CVSSPDRVVSPLHF.

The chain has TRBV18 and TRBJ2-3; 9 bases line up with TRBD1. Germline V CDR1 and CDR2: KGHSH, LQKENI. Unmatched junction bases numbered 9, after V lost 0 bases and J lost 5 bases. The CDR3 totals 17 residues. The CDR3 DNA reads TGTGCCAGCTCACCACCGATGGGACAGGGTCCGGGAGATACGCAGTATTTT. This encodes CASSPPMGQGPGDTQYF.

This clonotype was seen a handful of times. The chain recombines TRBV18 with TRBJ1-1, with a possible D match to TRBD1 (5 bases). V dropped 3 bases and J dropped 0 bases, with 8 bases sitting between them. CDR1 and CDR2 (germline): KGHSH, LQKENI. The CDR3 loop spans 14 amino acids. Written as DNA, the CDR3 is TGTGCCAGCTCACCCCAGGGAATGAACACTGAAGCTTTCTTT. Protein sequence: CASSPQGMNTEAFF.

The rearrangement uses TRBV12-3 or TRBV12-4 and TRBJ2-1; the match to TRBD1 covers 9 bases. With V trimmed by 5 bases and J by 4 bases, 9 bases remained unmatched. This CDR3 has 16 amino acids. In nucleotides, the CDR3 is TGTGCCAGCAGTCCCCATGGACAGGGGAAGTACAATGAGCAGTTCTTC. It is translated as CASSPHGQGKYNEQFF.

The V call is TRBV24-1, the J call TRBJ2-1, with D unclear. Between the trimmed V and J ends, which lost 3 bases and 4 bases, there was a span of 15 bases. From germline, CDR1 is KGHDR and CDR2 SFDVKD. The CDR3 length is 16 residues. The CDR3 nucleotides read TGTGCCACCAGTGATCCCGTCAAAGGGCCTTACAATGAGCAGTTCTTC. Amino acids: CATSDPVKGPYNEQFF.

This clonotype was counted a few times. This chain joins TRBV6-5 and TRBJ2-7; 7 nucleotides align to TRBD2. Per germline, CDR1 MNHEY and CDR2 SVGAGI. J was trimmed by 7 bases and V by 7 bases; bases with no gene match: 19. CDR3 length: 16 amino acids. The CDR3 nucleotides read TGTGCCAGCACTGAACCGACAGCGGGACTTACGGGGGAGCAGTACTTC. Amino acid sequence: CASTEPTAGLTGEQYF.

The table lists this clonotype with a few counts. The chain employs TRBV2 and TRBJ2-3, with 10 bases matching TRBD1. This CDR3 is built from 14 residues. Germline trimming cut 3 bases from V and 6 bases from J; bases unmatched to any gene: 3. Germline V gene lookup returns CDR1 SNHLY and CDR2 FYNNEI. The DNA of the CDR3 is TGTGCCAGCAGTGAGGGGACAGGGGCCGATACGCAGTATTTT. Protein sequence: CASSEGTGADTQYF.

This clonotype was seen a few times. The DNA for the CDR3 is TGTGCCAGCAGTCAAACTCAAGAGACCCAGTACTTC. Translated, it gives CASSQTQETQYF. The chain recombines TRBV28 with TRBJ2-5; D gene unclear. The V gene's germline CDR1 is MDHEN and CDR2 SYDVKM. V lost 5 bases and J lost 2, with 6 bases in between. The CDR3 runs to 12 residues.

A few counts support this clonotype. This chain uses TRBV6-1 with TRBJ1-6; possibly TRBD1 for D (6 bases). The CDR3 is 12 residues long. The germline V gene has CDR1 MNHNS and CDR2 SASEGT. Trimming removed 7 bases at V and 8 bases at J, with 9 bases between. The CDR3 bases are TGTGCCAGCATAGGGGGGTATTCACCCCTCCACTTT. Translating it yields CASIGGYSPLHF.

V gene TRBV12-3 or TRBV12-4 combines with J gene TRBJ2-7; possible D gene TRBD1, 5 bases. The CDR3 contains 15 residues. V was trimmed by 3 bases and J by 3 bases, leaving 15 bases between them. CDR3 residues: CASSFAFGQHYEQYF. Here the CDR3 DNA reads TGTGCCAGCAGTTTTGCTTTTGGACAACACTACGAGCAGTACTTC.

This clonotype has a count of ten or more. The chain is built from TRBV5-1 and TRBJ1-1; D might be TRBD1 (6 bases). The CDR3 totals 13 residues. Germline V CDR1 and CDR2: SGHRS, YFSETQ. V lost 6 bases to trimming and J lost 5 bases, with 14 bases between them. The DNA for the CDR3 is TGCGCCAGCACCCCACAGGGTGAGACTGAAGCTTTCTTT. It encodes CASTPQGETEAFF.

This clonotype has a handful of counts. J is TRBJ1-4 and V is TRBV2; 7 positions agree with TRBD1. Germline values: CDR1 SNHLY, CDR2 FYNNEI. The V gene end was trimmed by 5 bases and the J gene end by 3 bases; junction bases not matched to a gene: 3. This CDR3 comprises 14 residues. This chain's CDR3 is CASSRQGANEKLFF. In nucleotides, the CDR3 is TGTGCCAGCAGTAGACAGGGAGCTAATGAAAAACTGTTTTTT.

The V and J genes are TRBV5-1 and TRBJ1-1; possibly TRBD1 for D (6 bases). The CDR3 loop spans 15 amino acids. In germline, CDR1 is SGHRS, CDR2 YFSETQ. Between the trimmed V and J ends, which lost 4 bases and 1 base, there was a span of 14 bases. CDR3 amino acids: CASSLVGAANTEAFF. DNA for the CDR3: TGCGCCAGCAGCCTAGTGGGGGCGGCGAACACTGAAGCTTTCTTT.

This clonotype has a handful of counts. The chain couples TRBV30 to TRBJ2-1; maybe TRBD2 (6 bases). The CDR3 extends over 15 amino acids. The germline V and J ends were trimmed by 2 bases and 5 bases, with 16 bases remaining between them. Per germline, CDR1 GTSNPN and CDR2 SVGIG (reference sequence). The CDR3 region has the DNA TGTGCCTGGAGTCCTGACTGGCGGGGAAACAATGAGCAGTTCTTC. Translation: CAWSPDWRGNNEQFF.

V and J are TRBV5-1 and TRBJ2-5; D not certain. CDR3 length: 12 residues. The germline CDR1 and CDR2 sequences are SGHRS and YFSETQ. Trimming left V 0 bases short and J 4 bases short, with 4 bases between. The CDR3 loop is CASSLALETQYF. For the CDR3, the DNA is TGCGCCAGCAGCTTGGCCCTAGAGACCCAGTACTTC.

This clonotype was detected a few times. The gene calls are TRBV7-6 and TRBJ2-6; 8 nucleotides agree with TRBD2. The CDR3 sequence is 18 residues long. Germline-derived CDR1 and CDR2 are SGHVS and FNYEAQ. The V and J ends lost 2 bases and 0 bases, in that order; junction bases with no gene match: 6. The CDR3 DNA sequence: TGTGCCAGCAGCTTAAGCGGGGGACTAGTCTCTGGGGCCAACGTCCTGACTTTC. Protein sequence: CASSLSGGLVSGANVLTF.

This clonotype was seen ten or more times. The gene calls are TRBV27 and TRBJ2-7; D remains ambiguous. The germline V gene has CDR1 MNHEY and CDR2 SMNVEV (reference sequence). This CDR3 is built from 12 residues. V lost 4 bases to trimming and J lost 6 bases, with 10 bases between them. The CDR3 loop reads CASSSRLGEQYF. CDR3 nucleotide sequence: TGTGCCAGCAGTTCCCGCCTAGGCGAGCAGTACTTC.

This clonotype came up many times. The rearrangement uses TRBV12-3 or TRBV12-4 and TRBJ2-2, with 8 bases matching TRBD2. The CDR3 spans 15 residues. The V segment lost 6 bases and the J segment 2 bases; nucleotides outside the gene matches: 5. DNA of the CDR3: TGTGCCAGCAGCCCCGGACTAGCCAACACCGGGGAGCTGTTTTTT. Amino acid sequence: CASSPGLANTGELFF.

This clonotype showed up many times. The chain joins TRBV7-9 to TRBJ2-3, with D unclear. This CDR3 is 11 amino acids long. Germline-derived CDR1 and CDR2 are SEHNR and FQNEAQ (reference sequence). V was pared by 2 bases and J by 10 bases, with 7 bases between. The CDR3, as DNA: TGTGCCAGCAGCTTAAGTCGAGCGCAGTATTTT. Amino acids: CASSLSRAQYF.

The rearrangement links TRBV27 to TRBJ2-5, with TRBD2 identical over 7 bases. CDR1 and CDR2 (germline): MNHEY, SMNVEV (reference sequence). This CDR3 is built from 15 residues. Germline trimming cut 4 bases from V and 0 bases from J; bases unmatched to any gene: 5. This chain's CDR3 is CASSSSREYQETQYF. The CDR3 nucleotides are TGTGCCAGCAGTTCCTCGCGGGAGTACCAAGAGACCCAGTACTTC.